This T cell receptor (beta chain) appears in the sequencing data of a study of T cells in Graves' hyperthyroidism and ophthalmopathy (dated by TCRdb to the late 2010s). About the full investigation: Peripheral blood was sampled at the time of initial diagnosis, prior to any treatment. The study also compared thyroid tissue and blood T-cell repertoires from roughly six Graves' hyperthyroidism patients. The paper reports TCR Vbeta CDR3 sequencing of 140 or so peripheral blood samples: approximately 43 ophthalmopathy, under 80 hyperthyroidism and 17 progressor patients. Prospective prediction of ophthalmopathy was tested in an independent validation cohort of about 19 hyperthyroidism patients and 17 patients who later progressed to ophthalmopathy. For training and testing, the 100 patients in the discovery cohort were randomly divided in a 7:3 ratio. To identify distinguishing TCR V-J signatures, a discovery cohort of 100 or so patients was used, comprising roughly 45 with Graves' ophthalmopathy and around 57 with stable Graves' hyperthyroidism. After blood sampling, hyperthyroidism patients were treated with methimazole at a starting dose of 30 mg daily, and ophthalmopathy patients were treated with high-dose intravenous methylprednisolone.

Overall results and qualifications from the work: During validation, the model predicted progression to ophthalmopathy a median of approximately 7 months ahead of onset, with roughly 65% sensitivity and 72.22% specificity. Sample size was not statistically predetermined, and blinding of investigators to group allocation was not performed. A model built on a 13 V-J signature distinguished ophthalmopathy from stable hyperthyroidism, reaching approximately 89% sensitivity and approximately 81% specificity in cross-validation and 80%/75% in testing. Most expanded thyroid clonotypes (frequency above 0.001) were also found in blood, which suggests that blood repertoires may mirror thyroid immune responses.

Graves' hyperthyroidism was defined as stable when no progression to ophthalmopathy occurred over 18 months of follow-up. Hyperthyroidism patients were newly diagnosed, with disease duration under 2 months, and aged 18 to 65 years. Any patient with an uncontrolled infection, another autoimmune disease, pregnancy or lactation was excluded. Diagnoses were established on the basis of clinical symptoms, serum thyroxine and TRAb, thyroid ultrasound, and orbital computed tomography. Ficoll-Paque density gradient centrifugation was used to isolate PBMCs from 8 to 10 ml of fresh peripheral blood. Trizol reagent was used to extract total RNA, and RNA quality was then checked on an Agilent 2100 Bioanalyzer. The CDR3 sequence holds 13 residues, the cysteine and phenylalanine included. Only CDR3 DNA is held: 39 bases, read in frame from base 1. The germline V gene yields SGHTA for CDR1 and FQGTGA for CDR2. Trimming accounts for 5 bases at V and 8 bases at J, while the number of junction bases matched to no gene is 6.

Amplification of TCR beta CDR3 regions was carried out from RNA transcripts. The TCR CDR3 was subjected to a first round of RT-PCR using the HTBI primer set and the Qiagen OneStep RT-PCR kit. Libraries were constructed in a second round of multiplex PCR, after which size selection and purification were performed. Sequencing of the libraries was done on an Illumina HiSeq2000 using paired-end 100 bp reads. In the paper's pipeline: SOAPnuke was used to process the raw data, removing reads that contained adapters or uncalled bases, had a mean Phred below 15, or lacked an exact match to the constant primer or identifier. COPE v1.2.5 was used to merge the high-quality paired reads, and each unique nucleotide sequence was defined as a clonotype. MiTCR v1.1 was used to align the clonotypes against IMGT TRBV, TRBD and TRBJ reference segments. Analysis was restricted to V-J combinations with a frequency above 0.0001, which covered roughly 99% of repertoires. The TCS score was defined as F50 (clonal expansion) divided by E x V (chaos), with BLOSUM62-based TCRdist calculated between CDR3 peptides within each V-J. Welch's t-statistics and random forest reduced around 550 V-J features to some 14, which were used in a naive Bayes classifier (R e1071). The public reads were quality trimmed at Q25 with fastp and then assembled into clones with MiXCR by TCRdb, keeping productive beta chains. Rows are combined by CDR3 protein, so each entry shows the most common genes and DNA. These V and J calls are TCRdb output, not the study's own analysis. This sample is represented by roughly 290,000 distinct CDR3 sequences; approximately 15% of them were singletons. The ten largest clones represent roughly 7.7% of the sample.

This clonotype was seen many times. Its antigen is not yet known. There are no base qualities to consult, and no much larger clone falls within one base. The V gene is TRBV7-3 and the J gene is TRBJ1-2; 9 junctional bases match TRBD1. The clonotype was recovered from a woman in her thirties or forties with Graves' hyperthyroidism. Sequenced input: blood. The CDR3 protein: CASSPTGGIGYTF. The sequenced DNA: TGTGCCAGCAGCCCCACAGGGGGCATAGGCTACACCTTC.